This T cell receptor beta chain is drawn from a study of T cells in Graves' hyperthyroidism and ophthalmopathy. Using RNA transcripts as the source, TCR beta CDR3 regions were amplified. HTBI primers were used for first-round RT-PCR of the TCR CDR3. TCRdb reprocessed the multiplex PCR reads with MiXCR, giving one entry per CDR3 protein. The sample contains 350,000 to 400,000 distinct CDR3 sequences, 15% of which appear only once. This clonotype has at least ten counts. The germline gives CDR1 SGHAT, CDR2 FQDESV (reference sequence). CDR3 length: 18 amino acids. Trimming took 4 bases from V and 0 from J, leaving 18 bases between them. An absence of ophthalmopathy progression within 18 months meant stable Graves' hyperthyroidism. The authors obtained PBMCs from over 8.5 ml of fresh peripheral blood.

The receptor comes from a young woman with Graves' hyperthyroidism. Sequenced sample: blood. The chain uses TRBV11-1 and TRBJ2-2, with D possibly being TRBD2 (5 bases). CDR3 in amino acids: CASSSPEGSGTNTGELFF. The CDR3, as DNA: TGTGCCAGCAGCTCCCCTGAGGGAAGCGGAACGAACACCGGGGAGCTGTTTTTT.